A selection of T cell receptor beta chains follows, all from one sample in a study of immune evolution from preneoplasia to lung adenocarcinoma. Some clones are missing from TCRdb's copy, which holds only in-frame ones; the method was immunoSEQ multiplex PCR. Counted here are around 6,300 clones, more than 70% occurring once; the ten biggest clones make up more than 4%. Specimen: FFPE invasive lung adenocarcinoma tissue. The receptors were sampled from a person aged 50-69 years with lung adenocarcinoma. CDR3s include the opening cysteine and the closing phenylalanine or tryptophan. Fields, in order: clone size, D gene, V gene, J gene, CDR3 DNA, CDR3 protein. A D gene is named only where the DNA matches it firmly. Clone size is given for some rows only: seen once, a few or many times, or a class if the clone is expanded.

clone_size: .
d_call: .
v_call: TRBV4-1
j_call: TRBJ1-1
cdr3_nt: TGCGCCAGCAGCCAAGATGCCTCTGGGGGTTTGAACACTGAAGCTTTCTTT
cdr3_aa: CASSQDASGGLNTEAFF

clone_size: .
d_call: TRBD1
v_call: TRBV30
j_call: TRBJ2-1
cdr3_nt: TGTGCCTGGAGTGTATATCTCCCCGGGACAGGGGGCGAGCAGTTCTTC
cdr3_aa: CAWSVYLPGTGGEQFF

clone_size: .
d_call: .
v_call: TRBV6-6
j_call: TRBJ1-1
cdr3_nt: TGTGCCAGCAGGAAGGACCCGAACACTGAAGCTTTCTTT
cdr3_aa: CASRKDPNTEAFF

clone_size: .
d_call: .
v_call: TRBV4-2
j_call: TRBJ1-1
cdr3_nt: TGTGCCAGCAGCCCCTCCGGGACACAGAACACTGAAGCTTTCTTT
cdr3_aa: CASSPSGTQNTEAFF

clone_size: .
d_call: .
v_call: TRBV7-9
j_call: TRBJ2-7
cdr3_nt: TGTGCCAGCAGCTCCCGGGACAACTTCTACGAGCAGTACTTC
cdr3_aa: CASSSRDNFYEQYF

clone_size: .
d_call: .
v_call: TRBV28
j_call: TRBJ2-5
cdr3_nt: TGTGCCAGCAGCTTAGGGGTCCAAGAGACCCAGTACTTC
cdr3_aa: CASSLGVQETQYF

clone_size: .
d_call: .
v_call: TRBV18
j_call: TRBJ2-6
cdr3_nt: TGTGCCAGCTCACCACGGACAGCCTCTGGGGCCAACGTCCTGACTTTC
cdr3_aa: CASSPRTASGANVLTF

clone_size: .
d_call: TRBD2
v_call: TRBV4-1
j_call: TRBJ2-7
cdr3_nt: TGCGCCAGCAGCCTGGGGGGGGTAGCCTACGAGCAGTACTTC
cdr3_aa: CASSLGGVAYEQYF

clone_size: .
d_call: TRBD1
v_call: TRBV6-1
j_call: TRBJ2-1
cdr3_nt: TGTGCCAGCCGAACCTGGGACAGTTCCTACAATGAGCAGTTCTTC
cdr3_aa: CASRTWDSSYNEQFF

clone_size: .
d_call: .
v_call: TRBV7-2
j_call: TRBJ2-7
cdr3_nt: TGTGCCAGCAGCCCCGCCCCCCTGAGCTCCTACGAGCAGTACTTC
cdr3_aa: CASSPAPLSSYEQYF

clone_size: once
d_call: TRBD2
v_call: TRBV9
j_call: TRBJ2-2
cdr3_nt: TGTGCCAGCAGCCCTGGGCTAGCGGGAGGGGCCGGGGAGCTGTTTTTT
cdr3_aa: CASSPGLAGGAGELFF

clone_size: .
d_call: .
v_call: TRBV28
j_call: TRBJ2-7
cdr3_nt: TGTGCCAGCAGGAAAGGGGGTTTTAACTCCTACGAGCAGTACTTC
cdr3_aa: CASRKGGFNSYEQYF

clone_size: .
d_call: TRBD2
v_call: TRBV11-2
j_call: TRBJ2-1
cdr3_nt: TGTGCCAGCAGCTCTATAAGCGGGGGGGCAGGTGAGCAGTTCTTC
cdr3_aa: CASSSISGGAGEQFF

clone_size: .
d_call: .
v_call: TRBV6-5
j_call: TRBJ1-1
cdr3_nt: TGTGCCAGCAGTCCGCTGGGGAACATTGAAGCTTTCTTT
cdr3_aa: CASSPLGNIEAFF

clone_size: .
d_call: TRBD1
v_call: TRBV4-1
j_call: TRBJ2-7
cdr3_nt: TGCGCCAGCAGCCAAGAGACAGGGAACGTCTTCTACGAGCAGTACTTC
cdr3_aa: CASSQETGNVFYEQYF

clone_size: .
d_call: .
v_call: TRBV5-1
j_call: TRBJ2-7
cdr3_nt: TGCGCCAGCAGCTTGGTAAAGGCTGGAGGGGCTACTACCGAACAGTACTTC
cdr3_aa: CASSLVKAGGATTEQYF

clone_size: .
d_call: .
v_call: TRBV23-1
j_call: TRBJ2-1
cdr3_nt: TGCGCCAGCAGTCTGAATGAGCAGTTCTTC
cdr3_aa: CASSLNEQFF

clone_size: .
d_call: TRBD1
v_call: TRBV29-1
j_call: TRBJ1-1
cdr3_nt: TGCAGCGTTATGACAGGGACTGAAGCTTTCTTT
cdr3_aa: CSVMTGTEAFF

clone_size: .
d_call: TRBD1
v_call: TRBV28
j_call: TRBJ2-3
cdr3_nt: TGTGCCAGCAGTCCGCCCCCCGCCGGGACAGGGGGCACAGATACGCAGTATTTT
cdr3_aa: CASSPPPAGTGGTDTQYF

clone_size: .
d_call: .
v_call: TRBV20-1
j_call: TRBJ2-5
cdr3_nt: TGCAGTGGGGCGATTCAAGAGACCCAGTACTTC
cdr3_aa: CSGAIQETQYF

clone_size: .
d_call: .
v_call: TRBV7-8
j_call: TRBJ2-6
cdr3_nt: TGTGCCAGCAGCTTAGGTGGGGAAGTTGGGGCCAACGTCCTGACTTTC
cdr3_aa: CASSLGGEVGANVLTF

clone_size: .
d_call: TRBD2
v_call: TRBV2
j_call: TRBJ2-7
cdr3_nt: TGTGCCAGCGTATCGACTAGCGGAGTTTACGAGCAGTACTTC
cdr3_aa: CASVSTSGVYEQYF

clone_size: .
d_call: .
v_call: TRBV14
j_call: TRBJ2-1
cdr3_nt: TGTGCCAGCAGCCAAGCCCCCCTTGGAGTCATCGGCTCCTACAATGAGCAGTTCTTC
cdr3_aa: CASSQAPLGVIGSYNEQFF

clone_size: .
d_call: TRBD1
v_call: TRBV4-2
j_call: TRBJ2-1
cdr3_nt: TGTGCCAGCAGCCCGCGGACAGGGGGGGATGAGCAGTTCTTC
cdr3_aa: CASSPRTGGDEQFF

clone_size: .
d_call: .
v_call: TRBV5-1
j_call: TRBJ1-4
cdr3_nt: TGCGCCAGCAGAGGCCGGGTGGGTGAAAAACTGTTTTTT
cdr3_aa: CASRGRVGEKLFF

clone_size: .
d_call: TRBD2
v_call: TRBV18
j_call: TRBJ2-3
cdr3_nt: TGTGCCAGCTCAAGGACTAGCATCGGGACAGATACGCAGTATTTT
cdr3_aa: CASSRTSIGTDTQYF

clone_size: .
d_call: TRBD2
v_call: TRBV28
j_call: TRBJ2-7
cdr3_nt: TGTGCCAGCAGTTCGGGACTAGCGGGAGGAGACGACGAGCAGTACTTC
cdr3_aa: CASSSGLAGGDDEQYF

clone_size: once
d_call: .
v_call: TRBV7-2
j_call: TRBJ2-3
cdr3_nt: TGTGCCAGCAGCGTTAGGAAGACGTTGGCAAGAACTAGCACAGATACGCAGTATTTT
cdr3_aa: CASSVRKTLARTSTDTQYF

clone_size: .
d_call: TRBD1
v_call: TRBV11-2
j_call: TRBJ2-5
cdr3_nt: TGTGCCAGCAGCAGACAGGGAGAGACCCAGTACTTC
cdr3_aa: CASSRQGETQYF

clone_size: .
d_call: .
v_call: TRBV5-4
j_call: TRBJ2-2
cdr3_nt: TGTGCCAGCAGCCCGGATTTGTGGGGGGAGCTGTTTTTT
cdr3_aa: CASSPDLWGELFF

clone_size: once
d_call: .
v_call: TRBV5-1
j_call: TRBJ1-2
cdr3_nt: TGCGCCAGCAGGGGGGAGCTGGGCTATGGCTACACCTTC
cdr3_aa: CASRGELGYGYTF

clone_size: .
d_call: TRBD1
v_call: TRBV28
j_call: TRBJ2-7
cdr3_nt: TGTGCCAGCAGTACACCATATACGGGACAGGGGGCTTACGAGCAGTACTTC
cdr3_aa: CASSTPYTGQGAYEQYF

clone_size: .
d_call: TRBD1
v_call: TRBV18
j_call: TRBJ2-1
cdr3_nt: TGTGCCAGCTCACGCGAAATAATAAACTGGGACAGCTACAATGAGCAGTTCTTC
cdr3_aa: CASSREIINWDSYNEQFF

clone_size: .
d_call: .
v_call: TRBV4-1
j_call: TRBJ2-3
cdr3_nt: TGCGCCAGCAGCCCCCTTAAAGTACTAGCAGTTTACACAGATACGCAGTATTTT
cdr3_aa: CASSPLKVLAVYTDTQYF

clone_size: .
d_call: TRBD1
v_call: TRBV5-6
j_call: TRBJ2-4
cdr3_nt: TGTGCCAGCAGCCTCGGACAGGGAAGCTTTCTAGCCAAAAACATTCAGTACTTC
cdr3_aa: CASSLGQGSFLAKNIQYF

clone_size: .
d_call: .
v_call: TRBV6-5
j_call: TRBJ2-7
cdr3_nt: TGTGCCAGCAGCGGGGACATGACCTACGAGCAGTACTTC
cdr3_aa: CASSGDMTYEQYF

clone_size: .
d_call: .
v_call: TRBV9
j_call: TRBJ2-1
cdr3_nt: TGTGCCAGCAGCCCCTTAGTAAGCCTAAATAACAATGAGCAGTTCTTC
cdr3_aa: CASSPLVSLNNNEQFF

clone_size: .
d_call: .
v_call: TRBV30
j_call: TRBJ2-7
cdr3_nt: TGTGCCTGGAGTCCTACGGGCTTCGAGCAGTACTTC
cdr3_aa: CAWSPTGFEQYF

clone_size: .
d_call: .
v_call: TRBV28
j_call: TRBJ1-1
cdr3_nt: TGTGCCAGCAGGCACGGGACACCGAACACTGAAGCTTTCTTT
cdr3_aa: CASRHGTPNTEAFF

clone_size: .
d_call: TRBD1
v_call: TRBV19
j_call: TRBJ1-5
cdr3_nt: TGTGCCAGTAGTATGAACAGGGGGCGCCAGGATCAGCCCCAGCATTTT
cdr3_aa: CASSMNRGRQDQPQHF

clone_size: few
d_call: .
v_call: TRBV7-8
j_call: TRBJ1-4
cdr3_nt: TGTGCCAGCAGCTTAGTATTGGGGGCGGGAGAAAAACTGTTTTTT
cdr3_aa: CASSLVLGAGEKLFF

clone_size: .
d_call: .
v_call: TRBV11-2
j_call: TRBJ2-3
cdr3_nt: TGTGCCAGCAGCTTAGAGACTCGAGATACGCAGTATTTT
cdr3_aa: CASSLETRDTQYF

clone_size: .
d_call: TRBD1
v_call: TRBV18
j_call: TRBJ2-5
cdr3_nt: TGTGCCAGCTCACCAGCGGACAGGGTTCGAGAGACCCAGTACTTC
cdr3_aa: CASSPADRVRETQYF

clone_size: .
d_call: .
v_call: TRBV4-1
j_call: TRBJ2-5
cdr3_nt: TGCGCCAGCAGCCAAGTTTCAGGGATCCTCCGGGAGACCCAGTACTTC
cdr3_aa: CASSQVSGILRETQYF